These 9 T cell receptor beta chains share one sample of origin, sequenced in a study of spatial heterogeneity in lung cancer (dated by TCRdb to about 2019). To prepare the library, 5' RACE was applied. The instrument given in TCRdb is NextSeq 500. TCRdb ran its own pipeline on the public reads, namely fastp trimming at Q25 and MiXCR clone calling, and kept in-frame beta chains. A single entry per CDR3 protein holds the most common genes and DNA from its merged rows. A total of 75,000 or so distinct CDR3 sequences appear in this sample, under 8.5% of them only once. Of the sample, roughly 7.1% is held by the ten largest clones. The time point label of this sample denotes: sample taken at primary tumor resection. The material was PBMCs, obtained at surgery. These receptors came from a male donor with early-stage non-small cell lung cancer.

For this clonotype: The junction departs from the called germline gene at one end, perhaps through a read error. The chain is built from TRBV2 and TRBJ2-1; the match to TRBD1 covers 7 bases. This CDR3 is built from 15 residues. Germline CDR1 and CDR2: SNHLY and FYNNEI. The CDR3 nucleotides read TGTGTCAGCAGTGAATTGTTACAGGGGTACAATGAGCAGTTCTTC. Amino acids: CVSSELLQGYNEQFF. Filled out from reference TRBV2 and TRBJ2-1, the complete variable domain reads EPEVTQTPSHQVTQMGQEVILRCVPISNHLYFYWYRQILGQKVEFLVSFYNNEISEKSEIFDDQFSVERPDGSNFTLKIRSTKLEDSAMYFCVSSELLQGYNEQFFGPGTRLTVL.

This clonotype was observed a handful of times. The J gene is TRBJ2-1, the V gene TRBV5-5; possible D gene TRBD2, 6 bases. V lost 0 bases to trimming and J lost 8 bases, with 12 bases between them. The CDR3 loop spans 14 amino acids. Germline CDR1 is SGHKS and CDR2 is YYEKEE (reference sequence). DNA for the CDR3: TGTGCCAGCAGCTTGGAACTAGCATCTGATGAGCAGTTCTTC. This gives the protein CASSLELASDEQFF.

In its sample, this clonotype was seen many times. The rearrangement joins TRBV20-1 to TRBJ2-2, with TRBD1 matching over 7 bases. The J segment lost 6 bases and the V segment lost 6 bases, leaving 10 bases of the junction unmatched. Germline lookup yields CDR1 DFQATT and CDR2 SNEGSKA (reference sequence). The length of the CDR3 is 14 residues. CDR3 protein: CSASRQGLAGELFF. The CDR3 region has the DNA TGCAGTGCCTCCAGACAGGGATTGGCCGGGGAGCTGTTTTTT.

There are many counts of this clonotype. The chain joins TRBV6-1 to TRBJ1-2, with a tentative D call TRBD1 (5 bases). V lost 6 bases and J lost 5, with 13 bases in between. The CDR3 loop spans 13 amino acids. Germline CDR1 reads MNHNS; CDR2 reads SASEGT. The CDR3 reads CASRSAGIYGYTF. CDR3 coding DNA: TGTGCCAGCAGAAGCGCAGGGATATATGGCTACACCTTC.

This clonotype appeared many times. V usage is TRBV6-2 or TRBV6-3 and J usage is TRBJ2-3; tentatively, D is TRBD2 (6 bases). CDR1 and CDR2 (germline): MNHEY, SVGEGT. V was clipped by 2 bases and J by 6 bases, with 15 bases between them. This CDR3 is 15 amino acids long. Here the CDR3 DNA reads TGTGCCAGCAGTTACGGGGCGGGAAGCCTGGATACGCAGTATTTT. Translation gives CASSYGAGSLDTQYF.

This clonotype has at least ten counts. The chain joins TRBV3-1 to TRBJ2-7, with 9 bases matching TRBD1. The junction had 0 bases not matched to a gene; V was cut back by 0 bases and J by 3 bases. The germline gives CDR1 LGHDT, CDR2 YNNKEL (reference sequence). The CDR3 has 14 residues. The CDR3 DNA sequence: TGTGCCAGCAGCCAAGAGGGACAGGGCTACGAGCAGTACTTC. Translated, it gives CASSQEGQGYEQYF.

This clonotype showed up many times. The rearrangement joins TRBV15 to TRBJ1-4, with 8 bases lining up with TRBD1. V gave up 2 bases and J gave up 7 bases; unmatched junction bases: 6. This CDR3 spans 15 amino acids. CDR1 is LNHNV and CDR2 is YYDKDF in the germline V gene (reference sequence). The CDR3, as DNA: TGTGCCACCAGCAGATACAGGGGGATAGGTGAAAAACTGTTTTTT. Translation gives CATSRYRGIGEKLFF.

This clonotype occurred a few times. V gene TRBV7-3 combines with J gene TRBJ2-1; D tentatively fits TRBD1 or TRBD2 (5 bases each). This CDR3 spans 16 amino acids. V was clipped by 5 bases and J by 5 bases, with 19 bases between them. Per germline, CDR1 SGHTA and CDR2 FQGTGA. The CDR3 DNA follows: TGTGCCAGCAGCCTTCTGGGCCTTCCGGGACACAATGAGCAGTTCTTC. Its translation: CASSLLGLPGHNEQFF.

The CDR3 loop is CASRASGRTDTQYF. CDR3 nucleotide sequence: TGTGCCAGCAGGGCTAGCGGGAGAACAGATACGCAGTATTTT. This chain connects TRBV6-2 or TRBV6-3 to TRBJ2-3; 10 positions match TRBD2. The germline V gene has CDR1 MNHEY and CDR2 SVGEGT. The CDR3 spans 14 residues. Unmatched junction bases numbered 3, after V lost 6 bases and J lost 3 bases.